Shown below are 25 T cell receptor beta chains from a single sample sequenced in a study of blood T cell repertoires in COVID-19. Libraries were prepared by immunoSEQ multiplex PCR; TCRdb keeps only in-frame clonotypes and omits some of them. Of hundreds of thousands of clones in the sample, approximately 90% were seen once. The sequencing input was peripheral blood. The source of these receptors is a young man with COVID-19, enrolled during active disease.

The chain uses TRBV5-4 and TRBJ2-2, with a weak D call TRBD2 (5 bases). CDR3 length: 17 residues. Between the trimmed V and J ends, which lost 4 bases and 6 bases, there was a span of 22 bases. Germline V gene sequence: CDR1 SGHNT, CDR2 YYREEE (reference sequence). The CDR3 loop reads CASSPRASETFAGELFF. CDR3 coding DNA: TGTGCCAGCAGCCCGAGGGCTAGTGAAACGTTCGCCGGGGAGCTGTTTTTT. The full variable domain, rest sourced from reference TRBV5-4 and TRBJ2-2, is ETGVTQSPTHLIKTRGQQVTLRCSSQSGHNTVSWYQQALGQGPQFIFQYYREEENGRGNFPPRFSGLQFPNYSSELNVNALELDDSALYLCASSPRASETFAGELFFGEGSRLTVL.

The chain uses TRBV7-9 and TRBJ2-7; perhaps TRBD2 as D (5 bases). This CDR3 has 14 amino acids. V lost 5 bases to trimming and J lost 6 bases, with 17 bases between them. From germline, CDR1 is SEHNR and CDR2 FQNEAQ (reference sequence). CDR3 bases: TGTGCCAGCAGCCCCACGGCCAAGGCGGGCGAGCAGTACTTC. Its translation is CASSPTAKAGEQYF.

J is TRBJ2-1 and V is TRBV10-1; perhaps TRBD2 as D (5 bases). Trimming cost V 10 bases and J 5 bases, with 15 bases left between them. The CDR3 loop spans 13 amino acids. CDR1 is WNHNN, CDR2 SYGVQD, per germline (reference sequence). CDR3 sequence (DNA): TGCGCCATCCCTGACTACTGCCACAATGAGCAGTTCTTC. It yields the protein CAIPDYCHNEQFF.

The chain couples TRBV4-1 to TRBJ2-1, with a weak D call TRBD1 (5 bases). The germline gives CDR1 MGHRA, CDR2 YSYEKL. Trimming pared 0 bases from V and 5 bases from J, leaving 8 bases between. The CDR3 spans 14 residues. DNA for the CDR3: TGCGCCAGCAGCCAAGAACCAGGGAACAATGAGCAGTTCTTC. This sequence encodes CASSQEPGNNEQFF.

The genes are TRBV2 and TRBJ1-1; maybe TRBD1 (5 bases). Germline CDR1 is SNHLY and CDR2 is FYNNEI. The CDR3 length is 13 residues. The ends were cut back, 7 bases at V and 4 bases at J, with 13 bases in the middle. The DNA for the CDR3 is TGTGCCAGCACCAAGGGGCTTGGCACTGAAGCTTTCTTT. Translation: CASTKGLGTEAFF.

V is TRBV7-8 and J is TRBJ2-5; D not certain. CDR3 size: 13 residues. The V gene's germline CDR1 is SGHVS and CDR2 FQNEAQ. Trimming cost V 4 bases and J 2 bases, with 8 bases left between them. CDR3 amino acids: CASSSAGQETQYF. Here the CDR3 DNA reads TGTGCCAGCAGCTCAGCCGGGCAAGAGACCCAGTACTTC.

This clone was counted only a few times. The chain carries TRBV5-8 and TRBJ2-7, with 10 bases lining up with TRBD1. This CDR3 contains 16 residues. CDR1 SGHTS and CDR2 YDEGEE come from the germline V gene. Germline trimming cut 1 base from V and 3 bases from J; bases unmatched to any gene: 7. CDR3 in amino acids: CASSLTGTGVGYEQYF. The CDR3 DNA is TGTGCCAGCAGCTTGACCGGGACAGGGGTAGGCTACGAGCAGTACTTC.

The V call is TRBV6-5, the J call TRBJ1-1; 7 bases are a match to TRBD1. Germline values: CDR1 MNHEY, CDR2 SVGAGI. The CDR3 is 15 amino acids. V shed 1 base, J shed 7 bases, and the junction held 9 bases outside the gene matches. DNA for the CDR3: TGTGCCAGCAGTTACTTTGCCGGGACAGATTATGAAGCTTTCTTT. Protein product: CASSYFAGTDYEAFF.

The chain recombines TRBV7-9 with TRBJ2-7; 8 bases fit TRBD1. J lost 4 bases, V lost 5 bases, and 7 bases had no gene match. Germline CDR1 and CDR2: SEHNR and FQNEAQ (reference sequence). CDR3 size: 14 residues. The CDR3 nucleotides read TGTGCCAGCAGCCATGGGACAGGCGGGTACGAGCAGTACTTC. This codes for CASSHGTGGYEQYF. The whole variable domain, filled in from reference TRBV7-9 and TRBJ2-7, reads DTGVSQNPRHKITKRGQNVTFRCDPISEHNRLYWYRQTLGQGPEFLTYFQNEAQLEKSRLLSDRFSAERPKGSFSTLEIQRTEQGDSAMYLCASSHGTGGYEQYFGPGTRLTVT.

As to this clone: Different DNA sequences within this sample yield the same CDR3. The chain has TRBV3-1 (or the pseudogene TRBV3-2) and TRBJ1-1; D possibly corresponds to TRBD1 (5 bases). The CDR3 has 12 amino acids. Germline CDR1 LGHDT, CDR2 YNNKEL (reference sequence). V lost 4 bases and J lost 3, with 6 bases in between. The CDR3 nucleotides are TGTGCCAGCAGCCCGGGGGACACTGAAGCTTTCTTT. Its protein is CASSPGDTEAFF.

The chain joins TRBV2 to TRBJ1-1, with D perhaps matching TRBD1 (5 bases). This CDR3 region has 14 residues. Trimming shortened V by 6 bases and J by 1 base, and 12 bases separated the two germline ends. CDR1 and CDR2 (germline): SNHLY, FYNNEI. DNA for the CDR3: TGTGCCAGCAGCCTATTGACAGAGAACACTGAAGCTTTCTTT. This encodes CASSLLTENTEAFF.

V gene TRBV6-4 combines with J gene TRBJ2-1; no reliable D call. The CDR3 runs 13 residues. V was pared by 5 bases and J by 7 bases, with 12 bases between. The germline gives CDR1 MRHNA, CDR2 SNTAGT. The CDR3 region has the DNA TGTGCCAGCAGTCCAAGACATGGGAATGAGCAGTTCTTC. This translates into CASSPRHGNEQFF.

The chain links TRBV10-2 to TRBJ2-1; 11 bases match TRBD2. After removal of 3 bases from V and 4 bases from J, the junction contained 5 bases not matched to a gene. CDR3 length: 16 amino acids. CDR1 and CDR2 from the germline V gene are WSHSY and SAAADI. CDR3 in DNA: TGCGCCAGCAGTGAACTAGCGGGGGCCGTTTACAATGAGCAGTTCTTC. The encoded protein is CASSELAGAVYNEQFF.

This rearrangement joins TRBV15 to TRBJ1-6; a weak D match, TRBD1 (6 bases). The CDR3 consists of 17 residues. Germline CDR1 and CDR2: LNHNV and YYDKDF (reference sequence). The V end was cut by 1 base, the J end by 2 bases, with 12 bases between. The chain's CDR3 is CATSRVRGGAYNSPLHF. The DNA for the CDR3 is TGTGCCACCAGCAGAGTCAGGGGAGGGGCCTATAATTCACCCCTCCACTTT.

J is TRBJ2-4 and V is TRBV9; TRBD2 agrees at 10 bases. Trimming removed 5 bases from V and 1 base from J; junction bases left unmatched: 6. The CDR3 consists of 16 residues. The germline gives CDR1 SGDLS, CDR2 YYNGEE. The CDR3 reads CASSSGTSDAKNIQYF. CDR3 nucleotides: TGTGCCAGCAGTTCCGGGACTAGCGACGCCAAAAACATTCAGTACTTC.

In DNA, the CDR3 is TGTGCCAGCAGTGAATGGGGGGTCCGGGAGCTGTTTTTT. Protein sequence: CASSEWGVRELFF. This rearrangement joins TRBV2 to TRBJ2-2, with D possibly being TRBD2 (6 bases). The CDR3 is 13 residues long. The germline V gene encodes CDR1 SNHLY and CDR2 FYNNEI. V was trimmed by 2 bases and J by 9 bases, leaving 10 bases between them.

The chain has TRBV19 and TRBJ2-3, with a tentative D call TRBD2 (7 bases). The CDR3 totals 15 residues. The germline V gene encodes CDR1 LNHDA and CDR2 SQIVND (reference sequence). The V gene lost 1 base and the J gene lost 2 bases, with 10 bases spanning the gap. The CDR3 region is CASSIVGGLTDTQYF. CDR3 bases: TGTGCCAGTAGTATAGTGGGGGGGCTCACAGATACGCAGTATTTT.

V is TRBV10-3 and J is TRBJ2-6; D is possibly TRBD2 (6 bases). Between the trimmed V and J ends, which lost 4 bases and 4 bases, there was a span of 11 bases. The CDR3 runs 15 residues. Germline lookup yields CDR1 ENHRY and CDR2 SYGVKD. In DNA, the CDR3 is TGTGCCATCAGTGCGGGGGACCTCGGGGCCAACGTCCTGACTTTC. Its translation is CAISAGDLGANVLTF.

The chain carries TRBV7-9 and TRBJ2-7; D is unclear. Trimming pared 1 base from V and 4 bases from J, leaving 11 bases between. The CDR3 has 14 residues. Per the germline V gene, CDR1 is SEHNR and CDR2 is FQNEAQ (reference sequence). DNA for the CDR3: TGTGCCAGCAGCTTAGGCGGCAGATTTTACGAGCAGTACTTC. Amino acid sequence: CASSLGGRFYEQYF.

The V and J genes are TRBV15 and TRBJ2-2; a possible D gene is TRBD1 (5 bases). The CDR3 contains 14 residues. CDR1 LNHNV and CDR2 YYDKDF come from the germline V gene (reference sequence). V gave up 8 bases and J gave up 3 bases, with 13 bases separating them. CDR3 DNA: TGTGCCACCTCCCGGGCAGGGTACACCGGGGAGCTGTTTTTT. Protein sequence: CATSRAGYTGELFF.

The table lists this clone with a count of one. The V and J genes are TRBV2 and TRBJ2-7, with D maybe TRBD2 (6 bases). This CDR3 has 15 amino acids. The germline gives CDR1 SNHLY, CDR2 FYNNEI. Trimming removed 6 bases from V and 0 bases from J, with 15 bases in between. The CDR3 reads CASSRRGDISYEQYF. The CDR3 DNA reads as TGTGCCAGCAGCCGGCGGGGCGACATCTCCTACGAGCAGTACTTC. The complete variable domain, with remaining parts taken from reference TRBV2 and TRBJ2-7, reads EPEVTQTPSHQVTQMGQEVILRCVPISNHLYFYWYRQILGQKVEFLVSFYNNEISEKSEIFDDQFSVERPDGSNFTLKIRSTKLEDSAMYFCASSRRGDISYEQYFGPGTRLTVT.

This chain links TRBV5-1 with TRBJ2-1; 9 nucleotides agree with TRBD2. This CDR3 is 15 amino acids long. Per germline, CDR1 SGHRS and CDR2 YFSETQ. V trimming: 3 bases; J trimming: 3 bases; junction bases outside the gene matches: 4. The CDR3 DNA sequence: TGCGCCAGCAGCTCAGGGACTAGCAGCTACAATGAGCAGTTCTTC. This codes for CASSSGTSSYNEQFF.

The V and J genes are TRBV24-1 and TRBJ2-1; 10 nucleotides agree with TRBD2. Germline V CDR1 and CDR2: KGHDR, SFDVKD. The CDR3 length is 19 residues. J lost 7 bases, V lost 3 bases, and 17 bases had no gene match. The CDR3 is CATSDANTNLAGVRNEQFF. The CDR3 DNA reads TGTGCCACCAGTGATGCCAATACAAACCTAGCGGGAGTAAGGAATGAGCAGTTCTTC.

CDR3 amino acids: CASSTISGTDTQYF. The CDR3 nucleotides are TGTGCCAGCAGCACGATTAGCGGCACAGATACGCAGTATTTT. The chain uses TRBV9 and TRBJ2-3, with a tentative D call TRBD2 (5 bases). Germline CDR1 is SGDLS and CDR2 is YYNGEE. Between the trimmed V and J ends, which lost 4 bases and 1 base, there was a span of 10 bases. The CDR3 consists of 14 residues.

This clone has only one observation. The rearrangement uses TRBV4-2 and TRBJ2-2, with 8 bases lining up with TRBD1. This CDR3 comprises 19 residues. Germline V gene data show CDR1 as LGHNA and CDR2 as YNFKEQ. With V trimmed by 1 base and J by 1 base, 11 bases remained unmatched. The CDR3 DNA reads TGTGCCAGCAGCCAAGGCGCAGTGGGTGGGACAGGGAACACCGGGGAGCTGTTTTTT. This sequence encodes CASSQGAVGGTGNTGELFF.